One sample yielded the 20 T cell receptor beta chains listed below, sequenced in a study of shared clonotypes between healthy human individuals. Only in-frame clones appear in the TCRdb table, and some are missing; sequencing was by immunoSEQ multiplex PCR. The sample consists of some 630,000 clones, about 96% of them appearing once. It was CD45RO-negative cells, positively selected for CCR7, that made up naive CD8 cells, with terminally differentiated effector memory CD45RA+ cells excluded. Sequenced sample: naive CD8+ T cells sorted from blood. The receptors originated from a woman in her 30s in good health.

The V gene is TRBV4-2, the J gene TRBJ2-4; a possible D gene is TRBD1 (5 bases). V was pared by 4 bases and J by 0 bases, with 13 bases between. Germline values: CDR1 LGHNA, CDR2 YNFKEQ. This CDR3 is 16 amino acids long. The CDR3 DNA is TGTGCCAGCAGCCCCGAATGGGGCCGAGCCAAAAACATTCAGTACTTC. The encoded protein is CASSPEWGRAKNIQYF.

J is TRBJ1-3 and V is TRBV28; D unclear. The V end lost 3 bases, the J end lost 0 bases, and 6 bases lay between the germline ends. This CDR3 comprises 14 residues. Germline lookup yields CDR1 MDHEN and CDR2 SYDVKM. The CDR3 loop reads CASSFDVSGNTIYF. The CDR3 DNA is TGTGCCAGCAGTTTCGATGTCTCTGGAAACACCATATATTTT.

This clone was seen just once. J is TRBJ2-2 and V is TRBV5-6; D not resolved. Trimming left V 0 bases short and J 3 bases short, with 12 bases between. CDR3 length equals 16 residues. Germline CDR1 reads SGHDT; CDR2 reads YYEEEE. The chain's CDR3 is CASSLDPRPHTGELFF. CDR3 sequence (DNA): TGTGCCAGCAGCTTGGATCCCCGGCCCCACACCGGGGAGCTGTTTTTT.

J is TRBJ2-3 and V is TRBV29-1, with TRBD2 matching 14 bases. This CDR3 region has 19 residues. CDR1 and CDR2 (germline): SQVTM, ANQGSEA. The V and J ends lost 4 bases and 0 bases, in that order; junction bases with no gene match: 12. The CDR3 coding sequence is TGCAGCGTTGCTGGGACTAGCGGGAGCCTTCCGATTAGCACAGATACGCAGTATTTT. As protein: CSVAGTSGSLPISTDTQYF.

The J gene is TRBJ2-5, the V gene TRBV27; D remains ambiguous. In germline, CDR1 is MNHEY, CDR2 SMNVEV (reference sequence). Trimming shortened V by 5 bases and J by 4 bases, and 14 bases separated the two germline ends. This CDR3 is built from 14 residues. CDR3 coding DNA: TGTGCCAGCAGTCCTACCTCGGCTCGAGAGACCCAGTACTTC. Translating it yields CASSPTSARETQYF.

The chain uses TRBV5-4 and TRBJ1-1; perhaps TRBD1 as D (6 bases). CDR3 length: 17 amino acids. V shed 4 bases and J shed 3 bases, with 22 bases lying between them. Germline V gene lookup returns CDR1 SGHNT and CDR2 YYREEE (reference sequence). CDR3 residues: CASSADYLGGVDTEAFF. The CDR3 region has the DNA TGTGCCAGCAGCGCTGATTACTTAGGGGGTGTGGACACTGAAGCTTTCTTT.

This clone was recorded once. The rearrangement links TRBV2 to TRBJ2-1, with 8 bases identical to TRBD1. Germline V gene data show CDR1 as SNHLY and CDR2 as FYNNEI. This CDR3 region has 18 residues. Germline trimming cut 4 bases from V and 5 bases from J; bases unmatched to any gene: 16. CDR3 coding DNA: TGTGCCAGCAGTGTCTTGGTGCAGGGGGCCACACCCCACAATGAGCAGTTCTTC. It codes for CASSVLVQGATPHNEQFF.

This chain connects TRBV27 to TRBJ2-1, with 12 nucleotides matching TRBD2. CDR1 is MNHEY and CDR2 is SMNVEV in the germline V gene (reference sequence). Trimming removed 6 bases from V and 8 bases from J; junction bases left unmatched: 5. The length of the CDR3 is 14 residues. CDR3 residues: CASRTSGSLHEQFF. As DNA, the CDR3 is TGTGCCAGCAGGACTAGCGGGAGCCTCCATGAGCAGTTCTTC.

V usage is TRBV27 and J usage is TRBJ1-5; TRBD1 agrees at 12 bases. CDR3 length: 18 amino acids. J lost 0 bases, V lost 4 bases, and 7 bases had no gene match. Germline V lookup: CDR1 MNHEY, CDR2 SMNVEV (reference sequence). In DNA, the CDR3 is TGTGCCAGCAGTTCCGGGACAGGGGGCCTATATAGCAATCAGCCCCAGCATTTT. Amino acids: CASSSGTGGLYSNQPQHF.

V gene TRBV28 combines with J gene TRBJ1-1; D uncertain. The CDR3 has 17 amino acids. Germline lookup yields CDR1 MDHEN and CDR2 SYDVKM. The V and J ends lost 3 bases and 7 bases respectively, with 24 bases between them. The CDR3 is CASSFLTPDLGIREAFF. DNA for the CDR3: TGTGCCAGCAGTTTTCTTACCCCGGACTTAGGGATCCGTGAAGCTTTCTTT. The complete variable domain, with remaining parts taken from reference TRBV28 and TRBJ1-1, reads DVKVTQSSRYLVKRTGEKVFLECVQDMDHENMFWYRQDPGLGLRLIYFSYDVKMKEKGDIPEGYSVSREKKERFSLILESASTNQTSMYLCASSFLTPDLGIREAFFGQGTRLTVV.

This chain links TRBV7-2 with TRBJ2-7; unclear D gene. Germline V gives CDR1 SGHTA, CDR2 FQGNSA. V gave up 0 bases and J gave up 3 bases, with 12 bases separating them. The length of the CDR3 is 15 residues. CDR3 coding DNA: TGTGCCAGCAGCTTAGCGTCAGGAGTAATCTACGAGCAGTACTTC. It yields the protein CASSLASGVIYEQYF.

The chain uses TRBV6-1 and TRBJ2-7; D call uncertain. V lost 0 bases, J lost 10 bases, and 10 bases lay in between. CDR1 is MNHNS and CDR2 is SASEGT in the germline V gene. CDR3 length: 12 amino acids. The CDR3 reads CASSEATLKQYF. Written as DNA, the CDR3 is TGTGCCAGCAGTGAAGCTACACTAAAACAGTACTTC.

J is TRBJ2-4 and V is TRBV7-8; TRBD2 matches 9 bases. The CDR3 has 16 residues. The V and J ends lost 2 bases and 5 bases, in that order; junction bases with no gene match: 7. The germline CDR1 and CDR2 sequences are SGHVS and FQNEAQ. The CDR3 nucleotides read TGTGCCAGCAGCTTATTGGCGGGGGGGGTCCAAAACATTCAGTACTTC. Amino acid sequence: CASSLLAGGVQNIQYF.

The V call is TRBV13, the J call TRBJ2-5; no reliable D call. Germline lookup yields CDR1 PRHDT and CDR2 FYEKMQ (reference sequence). Deletions cut 3 bases from V and 1 base from J, with 12 bases between. The length of the CDR3 is 15 residues. CDR3 sequence: CASSFSTGFQETQYF. As DNA, the CDR3 is TGTGCCAGCAGCTTTTCGACTGGCTTCCAAGAGACCCAGTACTTC.

CDR3 loop: CASSLSSGSGGEQYF. The CDR3 nucleotides read TGTGCCAGCAGCTTGAGTTCGGGATCAGGTGGCGAGCAGTACTTC. V usage is TRBV5-6 and J usage is TRBJ2-7; D may be TRBD2 (5 bases). The V gene lost 1 base and the J gene lost 6 bases, with 17 bases spanning the gap. This CDR3 has 15 amino acids. Germline CDR1 reads SGHDT; CDR2 reads YYEEEE.

The chain carries TRBV5-1 and TRBJ2-7; the match to TRBD2 covers 7 bases. With 2 bases clipped from V and 5 bases from J, the junction kept 7 bases outside the gene matches. The CDR3 totals 14 residues. Looked up from germline, CDR1 is SGHRS and CDR2 is YFSETQ. In nucleotides, the CDR3 is TGCGCCAGCAGCTTTACGGGAGGACTTCACGAGCAGTACTTC. Residues: CASSFTGGLHEQYF. Using reference TRBV5-1 and TRBJ2-7 for the parts outside the CDR3, the full variable domain is KAGVTQTPRYLIKTRGQQVTLSCSPISGHRSVSWYQQTPGQGLQFLFEYFSETQRNKGNFPGRFSGRQFSNSRSEMNVSTLELGDSALYLCASSFTGGLHEQYFGPGTRLTVT.

This rearrangement joins TRBV5-1 to TRBJ2-3, with D possibly TRBD1 on 5 matching bases. This CDR3 has 14 amino acids. The V end was cut by 5 bases, the J end by 2 bases, with 12 bases between. Per germline, CDR1 SGHRS and CDR2 YFSETQ. CDR3 sequence reads: CASRTDTYTDTQYF. The CDR3 nucleotides read TGCGCCAGCAGGACAGACACGTACACAGATACGCAGTATTTT.

The chain has TRBV4-1 and TRBJ2-5; D possibly corresponds to TRBD2 (5 bases). Between the trimmed V and J ends, which lost 1 base and 2 bases, there was a span of 11 bases. CDR1 is MGHRA, CDR2 YSYEKL, per germline. This CDR3 is built from 15 residues. The CDR3 reads CASSQVSGPQETQYF. CDR3 bases: TGCGCCAGCAGCCAAGTGAGCGGACCGCAAGAGACCCAGTACTTC.

This sequence joins TRBV28 and TRBJ2-5, with D possibly TRBD2 on 5 matching bases. The germline V and J ends were trimmed by 1 base and 5 bases, with 11 bases remaining between them. Germline V gene sequence: CDR1 MDHEN, CDR2 SYDVKM. The CDR3 extends over 14 amino acids. This CDR3 reads CASSLYPRGETQYF. The CDR3 DNA is TGTGCCAGCAGTTTATACCCACGAGGGGAGACCCAGTACTTC.

This clone was counted between two and nine times. The V and J genes are TRBV4-2 and TRBJ1-4; no definite D call. This CDR3 region has 17 residues. Trimming removed 4 bases at V and 3 bases at J, with 18 bases between. Per germline, CDR1 LGHNA and CDR2 YNFKEQ. The CDR3 here is CASSPPWVLEANEKLFF. For the CDR3, the DNA is TGTGCCAGCAGCCCTCCTTGGGTATTGGAGGCTAATGAAAAACTGTTTTTT.